This TCR beta chain was obtained from a study of T cell responses to AZD1222 COVID-19 vaccine. TCRdb keeps only in-frame clones here, not all; method: immunoSEQ multiplex PCR. The sample carries some 150,000 clones, about 93% recorded once. J was trimmed by 6 bases and V by 7 bases; bases with no gene match: 4. CDR1 is SNHLY and CDR2 is FYNNEI in the germline V gene. The CDR3 is 13 residues long. The chain uses TRBV2 and TRBJ2-4; 9 bases are shared with TRBD2. Here the sequenced sample was peripheral blood, taken on day 0 of AZD1222 vaccination. The sequence came from an adult in good health. CDR3 sequence reads: CASNSGGGNIQYF. For the CDR3, the DNA is TGTGCCAGCAATAGCGGGGGCGGAAACATTCAGTACTTC.